The rows below give T cell receptor beta chains drawn from one sample of a study of cytomegalovirus exposure and HLA in healthy donors. The table came from immunoSEQ multiplex PCR; TCRdb's copy has only in-frame clones and leaves some out. The table records 150,000 to 200,000 clones, 84% of them present only once. The sequenced sample was PBMCs. All receptors derive from a girl aged 2-10 years in good health and CMV-seropositive. The CDR3 runs from the conserved cysteine through the conserved F or W. The order of the fields is clone size, CDR3 length, V gene, D gene, J gene, CDR3 DNA, CDR3 protein. A D gene is named only where the DNA matches it firmly. Clone size is stated in some rows and not others, as once, few, many or a class when expanded.

>-|14|TRBV7-3|-|TRBJ1-1
TGTGCCAGCAGCTTGGGTAGGGGGAGCACTGAAGCTTTCTTT
CASSLGRGSTEAFF
>-|14|TRBV5-1|-|TRBJ2-7
TGCGCCAGCAGCTTGGACAGGAGCTACTACGAGCAGTACTTC
CASSLDRSYYEQYF
>-|16|TRBV9|-|TRBJ2-1
TGTGCCAGCAGCGCAGGGGTTTGGAGAGCCTACAATGAGCAGTTCTTC
CASSAGVWRAYNEQFF
>-|13|TRBV30|-|TRBJ2-1
TGTGCCTGGATGGGACAACTCCCCGATGAGCAGTTCTTC
CAWMGQLPDEQFF
>-|11|TRBV20-1|-|TRBJ1-2
TGCAGTGTTAAGGGAGTGGACGGCTACACCTTC
CSVKGVDGYTF
>once|13|TRBV30|-|TRBJ1-1
TGTGCCCGACAAAAGGCGGGAAACACTGAAGCTTTCTTT
CARQKAGNTEAFF
>few|15|TRBV4-1|TRBD1|TRBJ1-2
TGCGCCAGCAGCCACCTAGAGACAGGGAACTATGGCTACACCTTC
CASSHLETGNYGYTF
>-|15|TRBV28|TRBD1|TRBJ2-7
TGTGCCAGCAGGTCTTCGGGACAGGGGCTGTCGGAGCAGTACTTC
CASRSSGQGLSEQYF
>-|15|TRBV6-5|TRBD1|TRBJ2-3
TGTGCCAGCAGTTACTTAGGGGGCTCGGCAGATACGCAGTATTTT
CASSYLGGSADTQYF
>-|13|TRBV6-5|-|TRBJ1-2
TGTGCCAGCGGAGGAGGATACGACTATGGCTACACCTTC
CASGGGYDYGYTF
>-|16|TRBV10-1|TRBD2|TRBJ2-1
TGCGCCAGCAGCCGATCGACTAGCGACTCCTACAATGAGCAGTTCTTC
CASSRSTSDSYNEQFF
>few|14|TRBV5-1|-|TRBJ1-1
TGCGCCAGCAGCTTGGCTCGGGGGGGCACTGAAGCTTTCTTT
CASSLARGGTEAFF
>-|15|TRBV28|TRBD1|TRBJ2-7
TGTGCCAGCAGTGGGCAGGACAGGCCGGACTACGAGCAGTACTTC
CASSGQDRPDYEQYF
>-|15|TRBV4-2|-|TRBJ2-1
TGTGCCAGCAGCCAAGAATTTGAGTACCAAAATGAGCAGTTCTTC
CASSQEFEYQNEQFF
>-|14|TRBV18|-|TRBJ1-2
TGTGCCAGCTCTCGCATAGGGGGGGCAGATGGCTACACCTTC
CASSRIGGADGYTF
>-|15|TRBV5-1|-|TRBJ2-5
TGCGCCAGCAGCTTGGCCAGGGAAGGAGGGGAGACCCAGTACTTC
CASSLAREGGETQYF
>few|12|TRBV2|-|TRBJ2-4
TGTGCCAGCAGTGTTCGGTCGGTCATTCAGTACTTC
CASSVRSVIQYF
>-|16|TRBV7-9|TRBD2|TRBJ2-1
TGTGCCAGCAGCGGGGCTAGCGGGATGGTTAACAATGAGCAGTTCTTC
CASSGASGMVNNEQFF
>-|15|TRBV11-2|TRBD2|TRBJ2-7
TGTGCCAGCAGCGTAGCGGGAGGCCCCATCTACGAGCAGTACTTC
CASSVAGGPIYEQYF
>-|16|TRBV18|TRBD1|TRBJ1-2
TGTGCCAGCTCACCTTTCTTCACAGGGGAACACTATGGCTACACCTTC
CASSPFFTGEHYGYTF
>-|13|TRBV5-1|-|TRBJ1-1
TGCGCCAGCAGCTTTCGCGGGGGCACTGAAGCTTTCTTT
CASSFRGGTEAFF
>-|17|TRBV19|-|TRBJ2-7
TGTGCCAGTACCTCTAGGGGGTTAGGGACGGAGGTTTACGAGCAGTACTTC
CASTSRGLGTEVYEQYF
>-|15|TRBV5-1|-|TRBJ2-2
TGCGCCAGCAGCCCGACTCAAAGGAACACCGGGGAGCTGTTTTTT
CASSPTQRNTGELFF
>-|17|TRBV28|-|TRBJ1-2
TGTGCCAGCAGTTTATCTGTTTTCCGTTACAGGGTATTTGGCTACACCTTC
CASSLSVFRYRVFGYTF
>-|15|TRBV5-4|TRBD1|TRBJ1-3
TGTGCCAGCAGTTTCGGACAGGGGGCTGGAAACACCATATATTTT
CASSFGQGAGNTIYF
>once|14|TRBV6-1|TRBD1|TRBJ2-2
TGTGCCAGCAGTGAACAAGGGGGCGTCGGGGAGCTGTTTTTT
CASSEQGGVGELFF
>-|11|TRBV30|-|TRBJ1-2
TGTGCCTGGAGTGTACCTCCACGGTACACCTTC
CAWSVPPRYTF
>-|15|TRBV6-1|TRBD2|TRBJ2-7
TGTGCCAGCAGCGGGGGGACTACACCAAAAAGTGGGCAGTGCTTC
CASSGGTTPKSGQCF
>-|11|TRBV10-3|-|TRBJ2-7
TGTGCCTCTAAAGGGGGTTACGAGCAGTACTTC
CASKGGYEQYF
>-|16|TRBV14|-|TRBJ1-2
TGTGCCAGCAGCCAAGAAACTGTGCTACAGGGATATGGCTACACCTTC
CASSQETVLQGYGYTF
>-|19|TRBV18|-|TRBJ2-5
TGTGCCAGCTCACGTCAGGACAGAAGACCTATTACGTACCAAGAGACCCAGTACTTC
CASSRQDRRPITYQETQYF
>-|15|TRBV11-2|-|TRBJ2-3
TGTGCCAGCAGCGAGACTGGGACTCCGGGGGATACGCAGTATTTT
CASSETGTPGDTQYF
>-|13|TRBV6-1|-|TRBJ1-5
TGTGCCAGCAGTGTGAGGGACAATCAGCCCCAGCATTTT
CASSVRDNQPQHF
>-|15|TRBV5-1|TRBD1|TRBJ2-5
TGCGCCAGCAGCTCCACAGGGGGCGGCCAAGAGACCCAGTACTTC
CASSSTGGGQETQYF
>-|17|TRBV15|-|TRBJ1-2
TGTGCCACCAGCAGAGATCCAGGGCAGAGCCGTTTGTATGGCTACACCTTC
CATSRDPGQSRLYGYTF
>few|13|TRBV27|-|TRBJ1-1
TGTGCCAGCAGTTCCGCCGGGGAAGCTGAAGCTTTCTTT
CASSSAGEAEAFF
>few|16|TRBV5-1|TRBD1|TRBJ1-4
TGCGCCAGCAGCTTGGCCGGGACAGGCGCTAATGAAAAACTGTTTTTT
CASSLAGTGANEKLFF
>-|15|TRBV5-4|-|TRBJ1-1
TGTGCCAGCAGCTTGGACCCGAGTTTTGGCACTGAAGCTTTCTTT
CASSLDPSFGTEAFF
>once|16|TRBV28|-|TRBJ2-1
TGTGCCAGCAGCCCACCCCGGGCGGGCTCCTACAATGAGCAGTTCTTC
CASSPPRAGSYNEQFF
>-|13|TRBV2|-|TRBJ1-2
TGTGCCAGCACCACCCTGGGCCTCTATGGCTACACCTTC
CASTTLGLYGYTF
>-|14|TRBV27|TRBD2|TRBJ2-3
TGTGCCAGCAGTACCCATAGCGGGCTGGATACGCAGTATTTT
CASSTHSGLDTQYF
>-|14|TRBV2|TRBD2|TRBJ2-1
TGTGCCAGCAGTCCCGGGACTAGCGCCTCGGAGCAGTTCTTC
CASSPGTSASEQFF
>-|15|TRBV6-1|-|TRBJ2-7
TGTGCCAGCAGTGAATTACAGGGATCGTCCTACGAGCAGTACTTC
CASSELQGSSYEQYF
>once|15|TRBV6-1|-|TRBJ2-1
TGTGCCAGCAGTCTGCGGGACGACAACTACAATGAGCAGTTCTTC
CASSLRDDNYNEQFF
>-|16|TRBV25-1|TRBD1|TRBJ1-4
TGTGCCAGCAGTGCCCCAGGGGGCCAGTGGGATGAAAAACTGTTTTTT
CASSAPGGQWDEKLFF
>once|17|TRBV10-3|TRBD1|TRBJ2-1
TGTGCCATCAGTGAGTTTTTACCGGGACAGGGCTCCAATGAGCAGTTCTTC
CAISEFLPGQGSNEQFF
>-|19|TRBV7-9|-|TRBJ2-6
TGTGCCAGCAGCTTAGAGGCGGCAGCCTTATACTCTGGGGCCAACGTCCTGACTTTC
CASSLEAAALYSGANVLTF
>many|15|TRBV6-1|TRBD1|TRBJ1-4
TGTGCCAGCAGGGGGGGGACAGGCTATAATGAAAAACTGTTTTTT
CASRGGTGYNEKLFF
>-|15|TRBV28|-|TRBJ1-3
TGTGCCAGCAGTTTTGTGTCTAGCTCTGGAAACACCATATATTTT
CASSFVSSSGNTIYF
>-|15|TRBV2|TRBD2|TRBJ2-7
TGTGCCAGCAGCCAACAGAGCGGGGGTGCCTTTGAGCAGTACTTC
CASSQQSGGAFEQYF
>-|15|TRBV6-6|TRBD1|TRBJ2-5
TGTGCCAGCAGTTCTCAGGGGGCGCGTCAAGAGACCCAGTACTTC
CASSSQGARQETQYF
>-|12|TRBV29-1|-|TRBJ2-2
TGCAGCGTTGATATCAGGGCCGGGGAGCTGTTTTTT
CSVDIRAGELFF
>-|16|TRBV28|TRBD2|TRBJ2-5
TGTGCCAGCAGTGGGGGGCTAGCGGGAGGGCAAGAGACCCAGTACTTC
CASSGGLAGGQETQYF
>-|16|TRBV19|TRBD2|TRBJ2-1
TGTGCCAGTAGGCCTAGGACTAGCGGGTACTACAATGAGCAGTTCTTC
CASRPRTSGYYNEQFF
>-|15|TRBV13|-|TRBJ1-2
TGTGCCAGCAGCCCAGGGCCTTCTGATAACTATGGCTACACCTTC
CASSPGPSDNYGYTF
>-|15|TRBV5-1|-|TRBJ1-1
TGCGCCAGCAGCCCCTGGGCACAGGTGGGGACTGAAGCTTTCTTT
CASSPWAQVGTEAFF
>-|15|TRBV30|-|TRBJ2-7
TGTGCCTGGAGTGGACCCAGACTCTCCTCCTACGAGCAGTACTTC
CAWSGPRLSSYEQYF
>few|15|TRBV14|-|TRBJ2-5
TGTGCCAGCAGCCAACGGACAGGGAGGGTGGAGACCCAGTACTTC
CASSQRTGRVETQYF
>-|14|TRBV30|-|TRBJ2-7
TGTGCCTTGAGTGACAGTACATTTTCGGACGAGCAGTACTTC
CALSDSTFSDEQYF